This TCR beta chain was captured by sequencing in a study of early T cells in non-severe SARS-CoV-2 infection. Regarding this clonotype: What it recognizes is unknown.

Unique molecular identifiers (one per individual cDNA molecule) were attached. TCRdb passed the 5' RACE reads through MiXCR, listing each CDR3 protein once. The repertoire has roughly 67,000 distinct CDR3 sequences, 9% to 15% of them found once; the top ten carry about 1.7%. Notes on the study in general: Private and CD4 specificities were missed by VDJdb matching, which favored anti-spike CD8 responses.

The germline gives CDR1 SGDLS, CDR2 YYNGEE. This CDR3 is built from 15 residues. The V end was cut by 0 bases, the J end by 4 bases, with 11 bases between. This receptor was obtained from an adult who was a healthcare worker with PCR-confirmed SARS-CoV-2 infection or an uninfected control (not recorded which). V is TRBV9 and J is TRBJ1-5; weak D call: TRBD1 (6 bases). Material: whole blood. CDR3 amino acids: CASSVAGVINQPQHF. The CDR3 DNA follows: TGTGCCAGCAGCGTAGCAGGGGTGATTAATCAGCCCCAGCATTTT.